This T cell receptor (beta chain) stems from a study of cytomegalovirus exposure and HLA in healthy donors. Whole-study results and caveats: High sensitivity and specificity were reportedly achieved when the classifier diagnosed cytomegalovirus status. A later analysis linked a missense variant in DCLRE1C to the trimming of TCR beta V and J genes. Within an earlier analysis, most TCR beta V segments proved productive either about 87% or about 30% of the time. TCR beta sequences numbering some 17,000 were associated with HLA alleles at 0.05 false discovery rate in a later analysis.

With regard to this clone: Its target is not known.

60 Vbeta and 13 Jbeta primers were used in PCR. This table comes from immunoSEQ multiplex PCR, and its TCRdb copy is limited to in-frame clones, with some not included. Of roughly 140,000 clones listed, approximately 68% are singletons. Germline V gene lookup returns CDR1 MNHNY and CDR2 SVGAGI (reference sequence). V lost 4 bases to trimming and J lost 6 bases; unmatched junction nucleotides: 9. The CDR3 runs to 16 residues. Sequenced material: PBMCs. This clonotype was obtained from a man in his forties in good health and CMV-seronegative. The V call is TRBV6-6, the J call TRBJ2-1, with 10 bases that match TRBD2. The CDR3 is CASSSLRLAGLNEQFF. The DNA for the CDR3 is TGTGCCAGCAGTTCCCTCCGACTAGCGGGCCTCAATGAGCAGTTCTTC.